The sequence of this T cell receptor (beta chain) was determined in a study of T-cell reconstitution after alpha-beta-depleted transplantation in children. The table lists this clonotype with a few counts. Preparation of the TCRbeta library used unique molecular identifiers. TCRdb reanalysed the PCR reads using MiXCR and keeps one entry per CDR3 protein. The sample records approximately 340,000 distinct CDR3 sequences, about a tenth being singletons. Germline V CDR1 and CDR2: DFQATT, SNEGSKA (reference sequence). V was clipped by 0 bases and J by 4 bases; unmatched bases: 8. The CDR3 covers 16 residues.

The source of this sequence is a human donor who donated a stem cell graft to a child with acute lymphoblastic leukemia. The starting material was PBMCs from the stem cell graft donor, obtained from the stem cell graft. The rearrangement links TRBV20-1 to TRBJ2-1, with 8 bases that match TRBD2. CDR3 sequence reads: CSARDRLAGPYNEQFF. CDR3 DNA sequence: TGCAGTGCTAGAGATCGTCTAGCGGGCCCTTACAATGAGCAGTTCTTC.